The source of this TCR beta chain is a study of T-cell memory formation after mild COVID-19. The study, taken as a whole, reports: What remained unconfirmed was the SARS-CoV-2 specificity of second-wave clones peaking on day 37. Memory sampled before infection contained some responding clones, suggesting cross-reactive memory joined.

The CDR3 extends over 12 amino acids. Per germline, CDR1 SEHNR and CDR2 FQNEAQ (reference sequence). The ends were cut back, 5 bases at V and 2 bases at J, with 4 bases in the middle. This clonotype was detected once. Its antigen is unidentified. Sample barcodes and UMIs were carried by the TCR alpha and TCR beta cDNA libraries that 5'RACE generated with constant-segment primers. One entry per CDR3 protein, called by TCRdb with MiXCR from the 5' RACE reads. The sample has some 48,000 distinct CDR3 sequences, 25% to 35% seen once. The source material was PBMCs or a T cell subset sorted from them (not recorded which). The clonotype was recovered from a man younger than 35 who had mild COVID-19 (a few samples of this study predate the infection). Cell type and time point are not known. V gene TRBV7-9 combines with J gene TRBJ2-4; D is unclear. CDR3 protein: CASSPSKNIQYF. CDR3 nucleotide sequence: TGTGCCAGCAGCCCGTCCAAAAACATTCAGTACTTC.